The source of this TCR beta chain is a study of PD-L1 blockade in urothelial cancer. As to this clone: Its antigen is as yet unknown.

The CDR3 sequence is 15 residues long. What went into each PCR as a spike was synthetic TCR analog templates. The protocol was immunoSEQ multiplex PCR, while the TCRdb copy is restricted to in-frame clones and leaves out a portion. The data contain some 45,000 clones, approximately 88% of them singletons. The study, taken as a whole, reports: Durable-benefit cases showed more tumor-associated blood clone expansion at 3 weeks.

The J gene is TRBJ2-7, the V gene TRBV21-1; the DNA was not compared with TRBD2, the D call given in the table. TRBV21-1 is noted as a pseudogene. The origin of this receptor is a man older than 75 with urothelial cancer. The sample in question was PBMCs, obtained around atezolizumab (anti-PD-L1) treatment. The CDR3 is CASPLAGANNYEQYF. The CDR3 DNA reads TGTGCCAGCCCGTTAGCGGGAGCGAACAACTACGAGCAGTACTTC.